The present T cell receptor (beta chain) was sequenced within a study of T cell responses to AZD1222 COVID-19 vaccine (TCRdb year 2021). For the study in its entirety: Because spike-specific TCR depth and breadth did not differ between the two schedules, AZD1222 recipients who got a second dose at roughly 4 weeks were pooled with those who got a second dose at roughly 12 weeks. Enrollment into the trials was organized by age into subgroups of 18-55, 56-69 and 70-plus years, and those subgroups contained 148, 28 and 57 TCR-sequenced participants, respectively. TCR sequencing was performed for about 250 trial participants, of whom roughly 200 were given two doses of AZD1222 and approximately 25 were given two doses of MenACWY control vaccine. Paper-wide results and their limitations: Because no day 14 peak-response samples were available, repertoires were characterized only after the peak T cell response. Only five or six AZD1222 recipients were SARS-CoV-2 seropositive at baseline, limiting conclusions about previously exposed vaccinees. Vaccine-associated CD4 TCRs spanned the whole spike protein, with dominant responses in regions 160-218 and 743-854. Participants were mostly white British, with more females than males. The authors suggested clonal diversity may have been underestimated. Nearly half of unique spike-specific TCRs reportedly recognized epitopes outside regions mutated in the B.1.351 and B.1.1.7 variants. In the small 56-69-year group, the increase in depth fell short of significance, most likely because of low power. A significant rise in spike-specific TCR breadth and depth was observed after two AZD1222 doses relative to day 0 and relative to MenACWY recipients.

Trimming takes 1 base off V and 4 bases off J; junction bases not matched to a gene: 6. The CDR3 measures 15 amino acids from cysteine to phenylalanine. The retained sequence is limited to the CDR3, 45 bases, with the frame set at the first base. Based on the germline V gene, the CDR1 and CDR2 sequences are MNHNS and SASEGT. On this clone: Its antigen target is currently unknown. Base qualities were left out, and no much larger clone turns up one base away.

The label giving this sample's time point can be read as: baseline before first vaccination. The vaccinee samples were drawn from two UK trials, COV001 and COV002, one of which was a single-blind randomized controlled phase 2/3 trial testing AZD1222 (ChAdOx1 nCoV-19) in healthy adults. For TCRbeta chain sequencing, PBMC samples from trial participants were taken at day 0 and at day 28 after the second dose. The CDR3 regions of human TCRbeta chains were analyzed by immunosequencing. The published analysis was carried out like this. TCRs in the repertoires were matched against a reference library of SARS-CoV-2-specific TCRs that had been generated with the MIRA antigen-specificity platform. Breadth was defined as the fraction of unique TCRs that were SARS-CoV-2-associated, and depth was defined as the fraction of total T cells that were SARS-CoV-2-associated. Each spike-specific TCR was assigned to its reactive spike region and to a CD4 or CD8 class using the MIRA data. Log10-transformed breadth and depth values were compared by one-way ANOVA with Sidak's multiple comparisons tests. Imported from immuneACCESS, the table was reduced by TCRdb to in-frame sequences with V and J called. These copies leave out some clones; in studies compared against another copy, an unresolved V gene accounts for under half, and the cause of the remainder is not known. The DNA was the basis for D and trimming; V, J and clone size are from that table. Within this sample are about 170,000 clones, with around 90% of them counted one time only. 2.6% of the sample is in the top ten clones.

In this chain, TRBV6-1 is recombined with TRBJ1-2; 7 of the junction bases match TRBD1. Sequences were derived from peripheral blood, sampled on day 0 of AZD1222 vaccination. This TCR was recovered from an adult in good health. The sequenced DNA: TGTGCCAGCAGTGAAGAAGAGGGGGCAGGCTATGGCTACACCTTC. This translates into CASSEEEGAGYGYTF.